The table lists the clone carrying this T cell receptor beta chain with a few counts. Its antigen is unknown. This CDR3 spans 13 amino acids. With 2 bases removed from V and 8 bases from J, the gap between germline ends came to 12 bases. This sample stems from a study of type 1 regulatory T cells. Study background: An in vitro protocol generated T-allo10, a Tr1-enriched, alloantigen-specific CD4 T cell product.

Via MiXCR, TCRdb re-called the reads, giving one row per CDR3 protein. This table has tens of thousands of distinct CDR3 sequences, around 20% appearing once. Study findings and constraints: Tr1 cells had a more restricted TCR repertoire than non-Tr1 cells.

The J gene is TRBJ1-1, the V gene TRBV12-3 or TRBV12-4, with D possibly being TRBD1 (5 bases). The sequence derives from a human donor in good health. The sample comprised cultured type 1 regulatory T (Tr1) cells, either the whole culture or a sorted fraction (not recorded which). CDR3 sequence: CASSLSRVREAFF. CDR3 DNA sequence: TGTGCCAGCAGTTTATCCAGGGTCCGAGAAGCTTTCTTT.